This entry describes one T cell receptor (beta chain). This specimen comes from a study of blood T cell repertoires in COVID-19. Overall study: Samples representing acute and convalescent COVID-19 were sourced from the United States, Italy and Spain. T cells, B-cell-depleted T cells, or PBMCs supplied cDNA or gDNA.

This CDR3 has 15 residues. The germline V gene has CDR1 KGHSH and CDR2 LQKENI. The J segment lost 1 base and the V segment lost 3 bases, leaving 1 base of the junction unmatched. How the authors handled the data: Researchers report that nucleated cell counts were estimated from reference gene primer amplification. TCRdb's copy holds only in-frame clones and misses some; the assay was immunoSEQ multiplex PCR. V and J calls and clone size follow that table, whereas D and trimming were derived from the DNA. The sample records 150,000 to 200,000 clones, roughly 86% being singletons. This receptor was taken from a woman older than 75 in a cohort sampled during active or convalescent COVID-19. The J gene is TRBJ1-3, the V gene TRBV18, with 9 bases that match TRBD1. Specimen: peripheral blood. This CDR3 reads CASSPGQGSGNTIYF. Here the CDR3 DNA reads TGTGCCAGCTCACCGGGACAGGGTTCTGGAAACACCATATATTTT. The full variable domain, completed using reference TRBV18 and TRBJ1-3, is NAGVMQNPRHLVRRRGQEARLRCSPMKGHSHVYWYRQLPEEGLKFMVYLQKENIIDESGMPKERFSAEFPKEGPSILRIQQVVRGDSAAYFCASSPGQGSGNTIYFGEGSWLTVV.